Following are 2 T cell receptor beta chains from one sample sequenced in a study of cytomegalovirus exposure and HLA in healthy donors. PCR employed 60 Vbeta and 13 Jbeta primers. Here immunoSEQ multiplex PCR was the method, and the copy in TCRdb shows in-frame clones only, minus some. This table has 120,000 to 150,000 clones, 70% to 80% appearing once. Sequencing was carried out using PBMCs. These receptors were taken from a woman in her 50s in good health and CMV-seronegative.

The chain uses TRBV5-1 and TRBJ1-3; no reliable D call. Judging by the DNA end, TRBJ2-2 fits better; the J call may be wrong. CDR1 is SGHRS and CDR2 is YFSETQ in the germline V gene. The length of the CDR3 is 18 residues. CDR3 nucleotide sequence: TGCGCCAGCAGCTTGCGCGACTTGAATCGTTTGAACACCGGGGAGCTGTTTTTT. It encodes CASSLRDLNRLNTGELFF.

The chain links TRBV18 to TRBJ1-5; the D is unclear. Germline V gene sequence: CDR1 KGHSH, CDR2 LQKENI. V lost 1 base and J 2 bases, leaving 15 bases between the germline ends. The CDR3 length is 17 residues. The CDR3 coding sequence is TGTGCCAGCTCACCACTGGCAGGTGCCCAGGGCAATCAGCCCCAGCATTTT. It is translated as CASSPLAGAQGNQPQHF.